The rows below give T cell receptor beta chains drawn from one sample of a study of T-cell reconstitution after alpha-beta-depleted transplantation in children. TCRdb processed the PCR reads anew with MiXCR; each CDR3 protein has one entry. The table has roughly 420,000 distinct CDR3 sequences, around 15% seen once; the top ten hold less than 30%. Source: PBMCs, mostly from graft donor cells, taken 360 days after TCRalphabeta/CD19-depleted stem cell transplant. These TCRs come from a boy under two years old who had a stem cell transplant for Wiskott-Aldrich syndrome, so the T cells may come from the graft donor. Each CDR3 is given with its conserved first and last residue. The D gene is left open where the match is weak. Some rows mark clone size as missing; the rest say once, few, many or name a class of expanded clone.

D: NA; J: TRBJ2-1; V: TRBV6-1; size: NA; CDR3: CASPPDPRSYNEQFF; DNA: TGTGCCAGTCCACCGGACCCTAGGAGCTACAATGAGCAGTTCTTC
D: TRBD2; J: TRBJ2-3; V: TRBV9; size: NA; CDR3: CASSYSGRTTDTQYF; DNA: TGTGCCAGCAGCTATAGCGGGAGGACCACAGATACGCAGTATTTT
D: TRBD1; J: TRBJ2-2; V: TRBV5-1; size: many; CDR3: CASSLGDRAWSTGELFF; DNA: TGCGCCAGCAGCTTGGGGGACAGGGCTTGGAGCACCGGGGAGCTGTTTTTT
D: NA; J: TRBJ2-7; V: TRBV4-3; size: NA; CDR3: CASSQDIMAYEQYF; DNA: TGCGCCAGCAGCCAAGACATAATGGCCTACGAGCAGTACTTC
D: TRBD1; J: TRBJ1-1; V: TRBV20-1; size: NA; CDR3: CSARGRGQEAFF; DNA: TGCAGTGCTAGAGGAAGGGGACAGGAAGCTTTCTTT
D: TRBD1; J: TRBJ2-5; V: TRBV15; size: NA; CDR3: CATTQGGQGYQETQYF; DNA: TGTGCCACCACCCAAGGGGGACAGGGCTACCAAGAGACCCAGTACTTC
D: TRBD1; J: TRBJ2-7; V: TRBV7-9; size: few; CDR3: CASSLKPDRGSYEQYF; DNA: TGTGCCAGCAGCTTAAAACCCGACAGGGGCTCCTACGAGCAGTACTTC
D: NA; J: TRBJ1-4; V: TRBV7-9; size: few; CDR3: CASSSPRGANEKLFF; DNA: TGTGCCAGCAGCTCCCCCCGGGGAGCTAATGAAAAACTGTTTTTT
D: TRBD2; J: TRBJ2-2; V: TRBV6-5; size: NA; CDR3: CASSYYPLPTSGTGELFF; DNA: TGTGCCAGCAGTTACTACCCGTTGCCGACTAGCGGCACCGGGGAGCTGTTTTTT
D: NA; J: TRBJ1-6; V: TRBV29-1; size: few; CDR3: CSVKTGNSPLHF; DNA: TGCAGCGTTAAAACCGGGAATTCACCCCTCCACTTT